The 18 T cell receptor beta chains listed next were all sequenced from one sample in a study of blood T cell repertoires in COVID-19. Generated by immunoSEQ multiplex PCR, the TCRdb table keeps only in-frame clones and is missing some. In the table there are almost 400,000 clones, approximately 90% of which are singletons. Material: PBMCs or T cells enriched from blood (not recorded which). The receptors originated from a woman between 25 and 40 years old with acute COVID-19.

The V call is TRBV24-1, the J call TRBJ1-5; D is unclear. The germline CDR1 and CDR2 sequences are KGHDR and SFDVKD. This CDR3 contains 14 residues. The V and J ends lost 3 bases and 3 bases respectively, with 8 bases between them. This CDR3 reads CATSDPGDNQPQHF. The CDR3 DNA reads TGTGCCACCAGTGATCCCGGGGACAATCAGCCCCAGCATTTT.

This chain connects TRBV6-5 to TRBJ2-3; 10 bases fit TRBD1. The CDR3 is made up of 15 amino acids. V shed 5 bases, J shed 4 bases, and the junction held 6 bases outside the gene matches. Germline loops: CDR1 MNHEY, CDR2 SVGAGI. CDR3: CASSQGQGRADTQYF. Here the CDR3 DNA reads TGTGCCAGCAGTCAGGGACAGGGGCGGGCAGATACGCAGTATTTT.

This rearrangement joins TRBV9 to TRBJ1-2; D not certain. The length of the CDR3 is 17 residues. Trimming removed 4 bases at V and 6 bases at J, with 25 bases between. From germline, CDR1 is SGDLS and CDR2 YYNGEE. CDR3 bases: TGTGCCAGCAGCACATTGATTAAGGAGACTACCGGCGATGGCTACACCTTC. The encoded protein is CASSTLIKETTGDGYTF.

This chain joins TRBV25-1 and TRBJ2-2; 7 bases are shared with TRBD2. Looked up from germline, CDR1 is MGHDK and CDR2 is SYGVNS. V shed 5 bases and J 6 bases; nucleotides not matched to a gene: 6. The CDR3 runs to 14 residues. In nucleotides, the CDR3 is TGTGCCAGCAGTTCCCTCGGGGGGTCCGGGGAGCTGTTTTTT. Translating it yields CASSSLGGSGELFF.

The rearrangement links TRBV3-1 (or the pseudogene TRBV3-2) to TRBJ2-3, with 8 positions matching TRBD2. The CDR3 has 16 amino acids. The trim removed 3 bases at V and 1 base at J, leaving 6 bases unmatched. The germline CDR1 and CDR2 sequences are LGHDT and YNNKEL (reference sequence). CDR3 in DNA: TGTGCCAGCAGCCATTTAACCGGGGGGGGCACAGATACGCAGTATTTT. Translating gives CASSHLTGGGTDTQYF.

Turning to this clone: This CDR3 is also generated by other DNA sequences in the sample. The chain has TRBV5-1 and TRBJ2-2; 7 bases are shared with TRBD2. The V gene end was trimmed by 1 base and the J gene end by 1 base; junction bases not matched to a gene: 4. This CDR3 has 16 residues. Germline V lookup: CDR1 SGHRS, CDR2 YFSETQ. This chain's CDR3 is CASSLRSGGNTGELFF. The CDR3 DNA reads TGCGCCAGCAGCTTGCGATCGGGGGGGAACACCGGGGAGCTGTTTTTT.

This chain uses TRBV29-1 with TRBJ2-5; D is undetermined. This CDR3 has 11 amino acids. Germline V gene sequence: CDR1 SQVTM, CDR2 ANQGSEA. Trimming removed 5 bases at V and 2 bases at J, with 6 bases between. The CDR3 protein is CSVSVQETQYF. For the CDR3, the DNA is TGCAGCGTTTCGGTGCAAGAGACCCAGTACTTC.

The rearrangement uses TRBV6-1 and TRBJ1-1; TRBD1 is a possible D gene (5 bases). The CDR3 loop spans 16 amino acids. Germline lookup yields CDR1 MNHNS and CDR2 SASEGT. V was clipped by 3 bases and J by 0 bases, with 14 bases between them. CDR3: CASSDLRASLNTEAFF. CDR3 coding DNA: TGTGCCAGCAGTGACCTCAGGGCTTCCCTGAACACTGAAGCTTTCTTT.

CDR3 residues: CASSPYQRGSVDTQYF. The CDR3 region has the DNA TGTGCCAGCTCACCATATCAGCGGGGGTCTGTAGATACGCAGTATTTT. The chain has TRBV18 and TRBJ2-3; 8 bases agree with TRBD2. CDR3 length: 16 amino acids. With V trimmed by 2 bases and J by 5 bases, 9 bases remained unmatched. Germline CDR1 is KGHSH and CDR2 is LQKENI.

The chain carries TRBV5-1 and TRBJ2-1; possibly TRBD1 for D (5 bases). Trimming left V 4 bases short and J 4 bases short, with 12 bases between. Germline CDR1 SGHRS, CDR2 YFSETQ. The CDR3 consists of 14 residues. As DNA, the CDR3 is TGCGCCAGCAGCCAAGGAGACAGTTACAATGAGCAGTTCTTC. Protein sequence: CASSQGDSYNEQFF.

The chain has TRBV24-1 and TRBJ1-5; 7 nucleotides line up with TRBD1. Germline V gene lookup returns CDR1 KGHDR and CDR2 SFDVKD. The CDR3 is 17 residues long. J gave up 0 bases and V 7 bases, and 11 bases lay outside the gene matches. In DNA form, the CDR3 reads TGTGCCACCAGCCGACTAACAGGGGCGCCTAGCAATCAGCCCCAGCATTTT. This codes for CATSRLTGAPSNQPQHF.

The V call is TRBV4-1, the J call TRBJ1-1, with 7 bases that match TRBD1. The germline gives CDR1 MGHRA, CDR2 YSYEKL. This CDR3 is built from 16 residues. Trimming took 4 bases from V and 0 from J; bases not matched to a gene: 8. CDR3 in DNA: TGCGCCAGCAGCCCCCTACCAGGGGGTATGAACACTGAAGCTTTCTTT. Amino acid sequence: CASSPLPGGMNTEAFF.

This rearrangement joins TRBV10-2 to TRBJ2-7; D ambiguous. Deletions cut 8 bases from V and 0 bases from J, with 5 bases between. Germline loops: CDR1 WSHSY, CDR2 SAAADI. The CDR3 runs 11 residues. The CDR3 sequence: CASGSSYEQYF. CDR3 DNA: TGCGCCAGCGGTAGCTCCTACGAGCAGTACTTC.

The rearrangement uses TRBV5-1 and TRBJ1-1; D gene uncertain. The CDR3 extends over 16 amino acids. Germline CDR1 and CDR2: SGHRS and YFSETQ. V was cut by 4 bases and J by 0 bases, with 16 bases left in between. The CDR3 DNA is TGCGCCAGCAGCCCTAGGACGGGGAACATGAACACTGAAGCTTTCTTT. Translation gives CASSPRTGNMNTEAFF.

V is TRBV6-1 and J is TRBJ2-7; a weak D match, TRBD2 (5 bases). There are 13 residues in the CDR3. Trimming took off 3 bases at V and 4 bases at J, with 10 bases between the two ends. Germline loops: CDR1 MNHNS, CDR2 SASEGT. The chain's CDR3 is CASSDGEQYEQYF. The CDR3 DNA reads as TGTGCCAGCAGTGACGGGGAACAGTACGAGCAGTACTTC.

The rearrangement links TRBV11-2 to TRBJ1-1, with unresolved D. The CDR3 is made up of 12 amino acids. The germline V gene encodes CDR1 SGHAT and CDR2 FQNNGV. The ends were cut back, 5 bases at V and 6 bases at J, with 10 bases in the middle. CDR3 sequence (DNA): TGTGCCAGCAGCCGCAAGGAGTCTGAAGCTTTCTTT. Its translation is CASSRKESEAFF. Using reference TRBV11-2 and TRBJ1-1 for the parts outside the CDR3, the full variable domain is EAGVAQSPRYKIIEKRQSVAFWCNPISGHATLYWYQQILGQGPKLLIQFQNNGVVDDSQLPKDRFSAERLKGVDSTLKIQPAKLEDSAVYLCASSRKESEAFFGQGTRLTVV.

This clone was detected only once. The CDR3 DNA sequence: TGTGCCATCAGTGAGTCGTTAAAACAGGCCAACAATGAGCAGTTCTTC. Encoded protein: CAISESLKQANNEQFF. This chain joins TRBV10-3 and TRBJ2-1, with a possible D match to TRBD1 (5 bases). CDR1 and CDR2 from the germline V gene are ENHRY and SYGVKD. Deletions cut 0 bases from V and 5 bases from J, with 14 bases between. The CDR3 length is 16 residues.

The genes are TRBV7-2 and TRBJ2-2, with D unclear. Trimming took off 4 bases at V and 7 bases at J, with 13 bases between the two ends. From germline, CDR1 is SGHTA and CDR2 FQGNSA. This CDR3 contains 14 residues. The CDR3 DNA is TGTGCCAGCAGCTCAACAGTATCTGGCGGGGAGCTGTTTTTT. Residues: CASSSTVSGGELFF.